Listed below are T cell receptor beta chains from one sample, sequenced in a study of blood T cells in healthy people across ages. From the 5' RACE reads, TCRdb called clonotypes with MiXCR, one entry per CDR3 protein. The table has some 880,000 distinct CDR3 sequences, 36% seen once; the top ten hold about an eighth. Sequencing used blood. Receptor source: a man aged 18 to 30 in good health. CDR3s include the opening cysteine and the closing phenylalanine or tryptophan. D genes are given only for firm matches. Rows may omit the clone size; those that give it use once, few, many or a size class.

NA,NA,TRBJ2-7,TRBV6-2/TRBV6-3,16,CARSFTLSAATYEQYF,TGTGCCAGAAGTTTCACCCTTTCAGCCGCGACCTACGAGCAGTACTTC
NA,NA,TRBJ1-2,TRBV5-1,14,CASSLEAGAFGYTF,TGCGCCAGCAGCTTGGAGGCAGGGGCCTTTGGCTACACCTTC
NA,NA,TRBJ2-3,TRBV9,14,CAGSVSGATDTQYF,TGTGCCGGCAGCGTATCAGGGGCTACGGATACGCAGTATTTT
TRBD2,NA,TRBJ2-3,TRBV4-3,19,CASSQDGAGGTAGTDTQYF,TGCGCCAGCAGCCAAGATGGGGCGGGGGGCACCGCTGGGACAGATACGCAGTATTTT
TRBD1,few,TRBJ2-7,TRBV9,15,CASSSYPNIPGGQYF,TGTGCCAGCAGCTCGTACCCAAACATACCAGGGGGGCAGTACTTC
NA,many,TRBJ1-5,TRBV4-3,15,CASSPLIGRNQPQHF,TGCGCCAGCAGCCCCCTCATAGGGCGCAATCAGCCCCAGCATTTT
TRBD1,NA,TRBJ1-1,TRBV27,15,CASSSRQGAYTEAFF,TGTGCCAGCAGTTCCCGACAGGGGGCTTACACTGAAGCTTTCTTT
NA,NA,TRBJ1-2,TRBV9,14,CASSVDYQNYGYTF,TGTGCCAGCAGCGTAGATTATCAGAACTATGGCTACACCTTC
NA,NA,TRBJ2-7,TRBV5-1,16,CASSLATLGAYNEQYF,TGCGCCAGCAGCTTGGCCACCCTAGGGGCCTACAATGAGCAGTACTTC
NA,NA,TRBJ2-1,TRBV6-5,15,CPSSSDRRAYNEQFF,TGTCCCAGCAGCTCCGACCGTAGGGCCTACAATGAGCAGTTCTTC
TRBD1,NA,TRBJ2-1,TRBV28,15,CASSLTGQDSNEQFF,TGTGCCAGCAGTTTGACAGGACAGGACAGCAATGAGCAGTTCTTC
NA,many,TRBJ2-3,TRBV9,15,CASSVAGGGTDTQYF,TGTGCCAGCAGCGTAGCGGGGGGCGGCACAGATACGCAGTATTTT
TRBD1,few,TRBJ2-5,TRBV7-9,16,CASSPWDRIVAKTQYF,TGTGCCAGCAGCCCCTGGGACAGGATCGTTGCGAAGACCCAGTACTTC
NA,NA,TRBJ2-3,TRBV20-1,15,CSAVSSRHRTDTQYF,TGCAGTGCCGTCAGCTCTAGGCACCGCACAGATACGCAGTATTTT
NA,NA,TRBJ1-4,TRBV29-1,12,CSVGQVNEKLFF,TGCAGCGTTGGACAGGTTAATGAAAAACTGTTTTTT
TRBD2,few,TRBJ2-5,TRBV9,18,CASSDGLAGGPASETQYF,TGTGCCAGCAGCGACGGACTAGCGGGGGGTCCTGCTTCGGAGACCCAGTACTTC
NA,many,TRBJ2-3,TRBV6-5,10,CASGRDTQYF,TGTGCCAGCGGAAGGGATACGCAGTATTTT
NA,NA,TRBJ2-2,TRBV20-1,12,CSASTGAGELFF,TGCAGTGCGTCAACTGGCGCCGGGGAGCTGTTTTTT
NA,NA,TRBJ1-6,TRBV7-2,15,CASSVQSSYNSPLHF,TGTGCCAGCAGCGTACAGAGCTCCTATAATTCACCCCTCCACTTT
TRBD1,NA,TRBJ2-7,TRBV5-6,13,CASRGDSSSEQYF,TGTGCCAGCAGGGGGGACAGCTCCTCCGAGCAGTACTTC
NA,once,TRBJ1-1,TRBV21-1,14,CASSKGGRDTEAFF,TGTGCCAGCAGCAAAGGTGGCCGGGACACTGAAGCTTTCTTT
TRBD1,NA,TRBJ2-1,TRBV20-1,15,CSARDAGQGAYEQFF,TGCAGTGCTAGAGATGCAGGACAGGGGGCCTATGAGCAGTTCTTC
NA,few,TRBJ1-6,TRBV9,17,CASSARDWGANDSPLHF,TGTGCCAGCAGCGCTCGAGATTGGGGGGCCAACGATTCACCCCTCCACTTT
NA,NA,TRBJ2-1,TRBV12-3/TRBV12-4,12,CASSTGPNEQFF,TGTGCCAGCAGCACCGGGCCCAATGAGCAGTTCTTC
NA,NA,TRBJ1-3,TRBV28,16,CASSRNGVRSGNTIYF,TGTGCCAGCAGCAGGAACGGGGTTCGCTCTGGAAACACCATATATTTT
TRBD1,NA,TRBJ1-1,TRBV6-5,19,CASSYTTLRDRGVNTEAFF,TGTGCCAGCAGTTACACAACCCTCCGGGACAGGGGCGTAAACACTGAAGCTTTCTTT
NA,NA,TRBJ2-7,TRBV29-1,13,CSVKIGGVYEQYF,TGCAGCGTTAAGATAGGTGGGGTCTATGAGCAGTACTTC